This T cell receptor (beta chain) was found in a study of shared clonotypes between healthy human individuals. Study-wide findings and caveats: Researchers sampled only blood; tissue repertoires likely differ. Naive CD4 clonotype sharing across four donors was 4% to 5.5%.

The CDR3 has 19 amino acids. CDR1 SGHDT and CDR2 YYEEEE come from the germline V gene. Trimming at V came to 5 bases and at J to 0 bases, leaving 15 bases not matched to a gene. This clone occurred once. Its target is unknown. Method: immunoSEQ multiplex PCR; TCRdb's copy keeps in-frame clones and lacks some. In the table there are approximately 530,000 clones, 95% to 96% of which are singletons. Researchers partitioned CD4+ cells into CD45RA+ naive and CD45RA-negative memory subsets. The chain carries TRBV5-6 and TRBJ2-1; 9 bases agree with TRBD2. Sequencing was carried out using naive CD4+ T cells sorted from blood. The subset was: CD45RA+ positively selected. This receptor was taken from a woman in her twenties or thirties in good health. The CDR3 loop is CASSHTIFSGRTSYNEQFF. In nucleotides, the CDR3 is TGTGCCAGCAGTCATACCATTTTTAGCGGGAGAACCTCCTACAATGAGCAGTTCTTC.